These 10 T cell receptor beta chains share one sample of origin, sequenced in a study of T cells in Graves' hyperthyroidism and ophthalmopathy (dated 2019 in TCRdb). Receptor libraries were prepared by multiplex PCR. Sequencing was performed on an Illumina HiSeq 2000. Amplification of TCR beta CDR3 regions was carried out from RNA transcripts. A first-round RT-PCR of the TCR CDR3 used the HTBI primer set with the Qiagen OneStep RT-PCR kit. The public reads were quality trimmed at Q25 with fastp and then assembled into clones with MiXCR by TCRdb, keeping productive beta chains. Every distinct CDR3 protein forms one entry, paired with its most common genes and DNA. Across this sample there are roughly 180,000 distinct CDR3 sequences, with 8% to 9.5% seen only once. The ten largest clones take up more than 20% of the sample. The sample comprised blood. The receptors derive from a woman aged 18-29 years with Graves' hyperthyroidism that later progressed to Graves' ophthalmopathy.

In regard to this clonotype: One base away lies a much larger clone, so this may be a sequencing read error. The rearrangement joins TRBV30 to TRBJ2-7; D may be TRBD2 (6 bases). The CDR3 consists of 12 residues. Germline V gene sequence: CDR1 GTSNPN, CDR2 SVGIG (reference sequence). The CDR3 DNA reads as TGTGCCTGGGGTGTATCTAGCGTGGAGCAGTACTTC. It yields the protein CAWGVSSVEQYF.

This clonotype occurred many times. The chain links TRBV28 to TRBJ2-7; D possibly corresponds to TRBD2 (5 bases). CDR3 length equals 15 residues. V was clipped by 2 bases and J by 4 bases, with 15 bases between them. Germline V gives CDR1 MDHEN, CDR2 SYDVKM. In nucleotides, the CDR3 is TGTGCCAGCAGTTTAGAGAGGGATTCGCGGTACGAGCAGTACTTC. This codes for CASSLERDSRYEQYF.

This clonotype has a count of ten or more. V usage is TRBV30 and J usage is TRBJ2-2; 8 bases match TRBD1. Per germline, CDR1 GTSNPN and CDR2 SVGIG (reference sequence). CDR3 size: 15 residues. Trimming at V came to 0 bases and at J to 5 bases, leaving 5 bases not matched to a gene. Here the CDR3 reads CAWSVSHRGTGELFF. CDR3 nucleotide sequence: TGTGCCTGGAGTGTCAGCCACAGGGGGACCGGGGAGCTGTTTTTT.

In this sample, this clonotype turned up many times. This chain uses TRBV29-1 with TRBJ2-7; 7 bases fit TRBD1. This CDR3 has 11 amino acids. CDR1 is SQVTM and CDR2 is ANQGSEA in the germline V gene. V gave up 5 bases and J gave up 5 bases; unmatched junction bases: 3. The chain's CDR3 is CSVRQGHEQYF. CDR3 sequence (DNA): TGCAGCGTTCGACAGGGTCACGAGCAGTACTTC.

The chain links TRBV5-1 to TRBJ2-3; 8 bases line up with TRBD2. Trimming took 0 bases from V and 4 from J; bases not matched to a gene: 7. Per germline, CDR1 SGHRS and CDR2 YFSETQ. This CDR3 is 16 amino acids long. In DNA form, the CDR3 reads TGCGCCAGCAGCTTGGGGCAAACGGGAGGGTCAGATACGCAGTATTTT. It translates to CASSLGQTGGSDTQYF. The full variable domain, rest sourced from reference TRBV5-1 and TRBJ2-3, is KAGVTQTPRYLIKTRGQQVTLSCSPISGHRSVSWYQQTPGQGLQFLFEYFSETQRNKGNFPGRFSGRQFSNSRSEMNVSTLELGDSALYLCASSLGQTGGSDTQYFGPGTRLTVL.

This clonotype was counted many times. This sequence joins TRBV6-6 and TRBJ1-1; the match to TRBD1 covers 10 bases. V lost 3 bases to trimming and J lost 5 bases; unmatched junction nucleotides: 9. From germline, CDR1 is MNHNY and CDR2 SVGAGI (reference sequence). The CDR3 sequence is 16 residues long. CDR3 protein: CASSYPTGGDFTEAFF. Written as DNA, the CDR3 is TGTGCCAGCAGTTATCCGACAGGGGGCGACTTTACTGAAGCTTTCTTT.

This clonotype was recorded at least ten times. The chain has TRBV30 and TRBJ1-6; D is perhaps TRBD1 (5 bases). Germline CDR1 GTSNPN, CDR2 SVGIG (reference sequence). The V gene lost 4 bases and the J gene lost 7 bases, with 14 bases spanning the gap. The length of the CDR3 is 14 residues. This CDR3 reads CAWTRGRSNSPLHF. The DNA of the CDR3 is TGTGCCTGGACCCGGGGCAGGTCGAATTCACCCCTCCACTTT.

The table lists this clonotype with many counts. This chain connects TRBV20-1 to TRBJ2-5; possible D gene TRBD1, 5 bases. The germline gives CDR1 DFQATT, CDR2 SNEGSKA (reference sequence). V was shortened by 0 bases and J by 2 bases, with 16 bases between the two germline ends. The CDR3 has 16 residues. The CDR3 loop reads CSARDSGRAVQETQYF. In nucleotides, the CDR3 is TGCAGTGCTAGAGATTCCGGCAGGGCCGTACAAGAGACCCAGTACTTC.

This clonotype occurred many times. The CDR3, as DNA: TGTGCCAGCTCACCACTAGCGGGCCGGGGAACCACAGATACGCAGTATTTT. Protein product: CASSPLAGRGTTDTQYF. This chain connects TRBV18 to TRBJ2-3, with TRBD2 matching 7 bases. This CDR3 is built from 17 residues. Germline loops: CDR1 KGHSH, CDR2 LQKENI. The trim removed 1 base at V and 2 bases at J, leaving 9 bases unmatched.

This clonotype was observed many times. The rearrangement uses TRBV5-5 and TRBJ2-7, with TRBD2 matching 12 bases. Germline V CDR1 and CDR2: SGHKS, YYEKEE (reference sequence). V lost 0 bases to trimming and J lost 3 bases; unmatched junction nucleotides: 10. CDR3 length: 18 residues. CDR3 in DNA: TGTGCCAGCAGCTTGGATGGCAGGGGACTAGCGGGCTTCTACGAGCAGTACTTC. Protein sequence: CASSLDGRGLAGFYEQYF.